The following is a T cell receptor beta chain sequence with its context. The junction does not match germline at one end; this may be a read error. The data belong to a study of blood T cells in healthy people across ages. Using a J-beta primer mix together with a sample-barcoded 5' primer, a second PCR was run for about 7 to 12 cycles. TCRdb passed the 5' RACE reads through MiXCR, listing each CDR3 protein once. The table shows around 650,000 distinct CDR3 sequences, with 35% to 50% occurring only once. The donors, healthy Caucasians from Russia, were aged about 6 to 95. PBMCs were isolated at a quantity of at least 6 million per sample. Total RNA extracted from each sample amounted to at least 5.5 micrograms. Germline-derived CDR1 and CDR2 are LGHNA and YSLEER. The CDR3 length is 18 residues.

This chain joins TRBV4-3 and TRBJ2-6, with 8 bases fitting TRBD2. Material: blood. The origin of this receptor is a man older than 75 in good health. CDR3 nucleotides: TGCGCCAGCAGCCAAGAATTCCAGGCCCCGGGGGGGGTCAACGTCCTGACTTTC. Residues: CASSQEFQAPGGVNVLTF.